A single sample is the source of the 7 T cell receptor beta chains below, sequenced in a study of persistence of HIV-infected CD4 T cells. Stimulation used around 9.1 ug/mL lysate from CMV-infected fibroblasts. Sorting of responding CD4+ T cells relied on upregulated CD40 ligand together with CD69. Their recognized antigens are unknown. The libraries were made with immunoSEQ version 4 in survey mode. The table came from immunoSEQ multiplex PCR; TCRdb's copy has only in-frame clones and leaves some out. Seen here are approximately 12,000 clones, about 72% observed once, and the top ten hold 17%. The sample consisted of CD4+ T cells sorted from PBMCs after approximately 19-hour stimulation, taken from a patient who received antiretroviral therapy. These TCRs come from an adult man with HIV who was CMV-seropositive.

This clone was detected only a few times. The CDR3 reads CASSPILGAAGSTNEKLFF. The CDR3 DNA follows: TGTGCCAGCTCACCGATACTAGGGGCCGCCGGCTCCACTAATGAAAAACTGTTTTTT. This chain joins TRBV18 and TRBJ1-4; possibly TRBD1 for D (5 bases). The CDR3 runs 19 residues. Germline loops: CDR1 KGHSH, CDR2 LQKENI. V gave up 3 bases and J gave up 2 bases, with 22 bases separating them.

This clone rates as medium-sized. The chain employs TRBV19 and TRBJ2-1; 11 nucleotides agree with TRBD2. J gave up 4 bases and V 8 bases, and 10 bases lay outside the gene matches. Germline CDR1 reads LNHDA; CDR2 reads SQIVND (reference sequence). The CDR3 has 16 amino acids. CDR3 DNA: TGTGCCAGTGGTCCTATAGCGGGGGGGAAATACAATGAGCAGTTCTTC. It yields the protein CASGPIAGGKYNEQFF.

Relative to its sample, this clone is medium-sized (0.01 to 0.1%). The J gene is TRBJ1-6, the V gene TRBV19; D gene unclear. V dropped 2 bases and J dropped 0 bases, with 20 bases sitting between them. The CDR3 covers 20 residues. Germline assignment: CDR1 LNHDA and CDR2 SQIVND (reference sequence). This CDR3 is CASSIFLFGRQSSYNSPLHF. CDR3 in DNA: TGTGCCAGTAGTATATTTCTTTTCGGCAGGCAGAGCTCCTATAATTCACCCCTCCACTTT.

The V and J genes are TRBV10-3 and TRBJ1-2; 8 nucleotides align to TRBD1. CDR3 size: 14 residues. In germline, CDR1 is ENHRY, CDR2 SYGVKD. The ends lost 5 bases at V and 6 bases at J; junction bases unmatched: 8. This CDR3 is CAISLTGALDGYTF. The CDR3 region has the DNA TGTGCCATCAGTCTGACAGGGGCCTTGGATGGCTACACCTTC.

This clone ranks as medium-sized. V usage is TRBV29-1 and J usage is TRBJ1-2; D possibly corresponds to TRBD1 (5 bases). CDR1 SQVTM and CDR2 ANQGSEA come from the germline V gene. CDR3 length: 13 residues. Trimming removed 4 bases from V and 5 bases from J, with 14 bases in between. CDR3 nucleotide sequence: TGCAGCGTTGTAACAGGAAAGGATTATGGCTACACCTTC. Encoded protein: CSVVTGKDYGYTF.

Comments on this clone: The same CDR3 can be traced to other DNA sequences in this sample. The CDR3 sequence is CASSLAGGRSTDTQYF. The CDR3 nucleotides read TGCGCCAGCAGCTTGGCTGGGGGGCGAAGCACAGATACGCAGTATTTT. The rearrangement links TRBV5-1 to TRBJ2-3, with D perhaps being TRBD1 or TRBD2 (6 bases each). Germline assignment: CDR1 SGHRS and CDR2 YFSETQ. V was pared by 0 bases and J by 0 bases, with 11 bases between. The CDR3 has 16 amino acids.

The chain recombines TRBV28 with TRBJ1-2; the match to TRBD1 covers 8 bases. CDR3 length: 16 residues. V shed 2 bases and J 4 bases; nucleotides not matched to a gene: 9. CDR1 and CDR2 (germline): MDHEN, SYDVKM. The CDR3 here is CASSLGNRGIIYGYTF. CDR3 in DNA: TGTGCCAGCAGTTTAGGGAACAGGGGGATAATCTATGGCTACACCTTC.